This T cell receptor (beta chain) emerged from a study of vaccination and CD4 T cells after COVID-19. Sequence data for DNA of cultured CD4+ T cells were generated by the Oncomine TCR Beta short-read assay. Each CDR3 protein gets one entry after TCRdb re-called the PCR reads with MiXCR. The repertoire holds 20,000 to 30,000 distinct CDR3 sequences, with under 50% as singletons. The sample's time point: late sampling 161 to 241 days after vaccination in three convalescent patients. The sample's treatment: approximately 10-day PBMC culture with coronavirus spike peptide pools or control peptides (ViraFEST assay). The CDR3 is 16 amino acids. V shed 8 bases, J shed 0 bases, and the junction held 6 bases outside the gene matches. The V gene's germline CDR1 is MNHEY and CDR2 SVGEGT. On this clonotype itself: Its target is unknown.

Sequenced material: CD4+ T cells from blood, cultured in vitro, taken about 7 months after SARS-CoV-2 vaccination. The chain couples TRBV6-2 or TRBV6-3 to TRBJ2-4, with 11 bases fitting TRBD2. This clonotype originated in a human donor who had recovered from COVID-19. The CDR3 here is CASAMGLAVAKNIQYF. CDR3 sequence (DNA): TGTGCCAGCGCCATGGGACTAGCGGTAGCCAAAAACATTCAGTACTTC.